This paragraph reports one T cell receptor (beta chain). As yet, its antigen is unknown. Only in-frame clones appear in the TCRdb table, and some are missing; sequencing was by immunoSEQ multiplex PCR. The table records about 190,000 clones, about 68% of them present only once. CD4+ cells yielded CD45RA+ naive and CD45RA-negative memory subsets. This sample was taken from a study of shared clonotypes between healthy human individuals. The wider study: Per-donor plates numbered three CD4 naive, three CD4 memory, two CD8 naive and one CD8 memory.

General observations from the study: A few donors showed sharing of approximately 5% of naive CD4 clonotypes. All-four-donor shared clonotypes had higher generation probabilities than non-shared clonotypes did.

The sequencing input was memory CD4+ T cells sorted from blood. Subset described: CD45RA-negative fraction. The receptor comes from a man aged 25 to 45 in good health.

The DNA of the CDR3 is TGCGCCAGCAGTGGGTCTAGAGGAGCCAAAAACATTCAGTACTTC. Translating it yields CASSGSRGAKNIQYF. The chain has TRBV10-1 and TRBJ2-4; D remains unclear. This CDR3 spans 15 amino acids. V was cut by 4 bases and J by 0 bases, with 10 bases left in between. Germline V gene sequence: CDR1 WNHNN, CDR2 SYGVQD (reference sequence).